The clone carrying this TCR beta chain was seen just once. What it binds is unknown. The source of the sample is a study of cytomegalovirus exposure and HLA in healthy donors. Study-level findings and limits: Subsequent analysis of the 120 or so validation repertoires found a tendency for first-cohort TCR clusters to co-occur.

This CDR3 region has 15 residues. Trimming pared 1 base from V and 5 bases from J, leaving 14 bases between. Germline values: CDR1 MGHRA, CDR2 YSYEKL. Clones were sequenced by immunoSEQ multiplex PCR, and TCRdb holds only the in-frame ones, with some missing. The profile shows 150,000 to 200,000 clones, about 81% of them singletons. Among the approximately 110 subjects of the validation cohort, separate from the roughly 700-subject first cohort, were the donors. This TCR derives from a woman aged 25-40 years in good health and CMV-seronegative. Sequencing input: PBMCs. The J gene is TRBJ1-1, the V gene TRBV4-1; D uncertain. CDR3 sequence: CASSQVPGGATEAFF. The CDR3 nucleotides read TGCGCCAGCAGCCAAGTTCCCGGAGGAGCAACTGAAGCTTTCTTT.